The present T cell receptor beta chain was sequenced within a study of blood T cell repertoires in COVID-19. J lost 2 bases, V lost 3 bases, and 6 bases had no gene match. Germline loops: CDR1 MNHEY, CDR2 SMNVEV (reference sequence). The length of the CDR3 is 16 residues. Sequencing used immunoSEQ multiplex PCR; TCRdb keeps in-frame clones, though not all of them. The sample has 45,000 to 55,000 clones; roughly 91% are singletons. The chain is built from TRBV27 and TRBJ2-1, with TRBD2 matching over 8 bases. The sequence derives from a human donor in a cohort sampled during active COVID-19. The sequenced sample consisted of peripheral blood. In DNA form, the CDR3 reads TGTGCCAGCAGTTTCCGGGGGGGTTTCCCCTACAATGAGCAGTTCTTC. Protein product: CASSFRGGFPYNEQFF.